The 21 T cell receptor beta chains below were found in one sample sequenced in a study of shared clonotypes between healthy human individuals. Only in-frame clones appear in the TCRdb table, and some are missing; sequencing was by immunoSEQ multiplex PCR. The data contain some 2,500,000 clones, around 93% of them singletons. The sequenced sample was naive CD4+ T cells from PBMCs. The subset denotes: CD45RA+ positively selected. The source is a man between 18 and 29 years old in good health. Some clones in this sample may be carry-over from other donors' samples.

This chain uses TRBV28 with TRBJ2-3; D not certain. Germline CDR1 and CDR2: MDHEN and SYDVKM. This CDR3 has 14 amino acids. Trimming took off 2 bases at V and 3 bases at J, with 9 bases between the two ends. The CDR3: CASSLHPKTDTQYF. DNA for the CDR3: TGTGCCAGCAGTTTACACCCAAAAACAGATACGCAGTATTTT.

The chain joins TRBV28 to TRBJ2-7; TRBD1 matches at 9 bases. Per germline, CDR1 MDHEN and CDR2 SYDVKM. The CDR3 length is 15 residues. Trimming at V came to 1 base and at J to 4 bases, leaving 5 bases not matched to a gene. The CDR3 sequence: CASSLSGTGWYEQYF. The CDR3 DNA follows: TGTGCCAGCAGTTTATCCGGGACAGGGTGGTACGAGCAGTACTTC.

V usage is TRBV28 and J usage is TRBJ2-1; no reliable D call. V was clipped by 2 bases and J by 15 bases, with 11 bases between them. The germline V gene has CDR1 MDHEN and CDR2 SYDVKM. This CDR3 contains 11 residues. The CDR3 protein is CASSLPETLFF. In nucleotides, the CDR3 is TGTGCCAGCAGTTTACCCGAAACCCTGTTCTTC.

Only one count was recorded for this clone. The junction departs from the called germline gene at one end, perhaps through a read error. The gene calls are TRBV4-2 and TRBJ1-3, with D unclear. CDR1 and CDR2 from the germline V gene are LGHNA and YNFKEQ. The CDR3 is 21 amino acids. The DNA of the CDR3 is TGTGCCAGCAGCAAAGAAACGTCTATGCGGGGAAACCTTTTTTCTGGAAACACCATATATTTT. It encodes CASSKETSMRGNLFSGNTIYF.

As concerns this clone: Germline is not matched at one junction end, which may reflect a read error. V gene TRBV7-6 combines with J gene TRBJ2-7, with TRBD1 matching over 8 bases. The CDR3 runs 15 residues. Germline loops: CDR1 SGHVS, CDR2 FNYEAQ. CDR3 region: CASSVAGGFSYEQYF. The CDR3 nucleotides are TGTGCCAGCAGCGTAGCAGGGGGCTTCTCCTACGAGCAGTACTTC.

The CDR3 nucleotides are TGTGCCAGTAAGAGGGCCCTGAACACTGAAGCTTTCTTT. Protein product: CASKRALNTEAFF. The chain combines TRBV19 with TRBJ1-1; D gene unclear. The CDR3 is 13 amino acids. Germline CDR1 LNHDA, CDR2 SQIVND (reference sequence). Trimming took 7 bases from V and 0 from J, leaving 9 bases between them. Combining the CDR3 with reference TRBV19 and TRBJ1-1 gives the whole variable domain DGGITQSPKYLFRKEGQNVTLSCEQNLNHDAMYWYRQDPGQGLRLIYYSQIVNDFQKGDIAEGYSVSREKKESFPLTVTSAQKNPTAFYLCASKRALNTEAFFGQGTRLTVV.

V is TRBV5-1 and J is TRBJ1-4; maybe TRBD1 (6 bases). With 4 bases removed from V and 5 bases from J, the gap between germline ends came to 9 bases. Germline values: CDR1 SGHRS, CDR2 YFSETQ. The CDR3 length is 13 residues. The CDR3 nucleotides read TGCGCCAGCAGCGTCGGGACAAATGAAAAACTGTTTTTT. It encodes CASSVGTNEKLFF. Based on the CDR3 plus reference TRBV5-1 and TRBJ1-4, the full variable domain is KAGVTQTPRYLIKTRGQQVTLSCSPISGHRSVSWYQQTPGQGLQFLFEYFSETQRNKGNFPGRFSGRQFSNSRSEMNVSTLELGDSALYLCASSVGTNEKLFFGSGTQLSVL.

V usage is TRBV7-3 and J usage is TRBJ1-1; TRBD1 agrees at 11 bases. The CDR3 extends over 14 amino acids. Germline lookup yields CDR1 SGHTA and CDR2 FQGTGA. The trim removed 5 bases at V and 10 bases at J, leaving 9 bases unmatched. The CDR3 loop is CASSPGTGGSGAFF. In DNA, the CDR3 is TGTGCCAGCAGCCCCGGGACAGGGGGTTCGGGAGCTTTCTTT.

Notes on this clone: Other DNA sequences of this sample code for an identical CDR3. The J gene is TRBJ2-1, the V gene TRBV6-5; 11 nucleotides match TRBD2. The junction had 2 bases not matched to a gene; V was cut back by 0 bases and J by 7 bases. The V gene's germline CDR1 is MNHEY and CDR2 SVGAGI. The CDR3 is 15 amino acids. CDR3 sequence (DNA): TGTGCCAGCAGTTACTCTAGCGGGAGGGCAAATGAGCAGTTCTTC. Translated: CASSYSSGRANEQFF.

The rearrangement joins TRBV5-4 to TRBJ1-2, with D tentatively TRBD1 (5 bases). Germline V gene sequence: CDR1 SGHNT, CDR2 YYREEE (reference sequence). The V end lost 6 bases, the J end lost 1 base, and 13 bases lay between the germline ends. There are 14 residues in the CDR3. CDR3 loop: CASTGGRDNYGYTF. The DNA for the CDR3 is TGTGCCAGCACCGGGGGACGGGATAACTATGGCTACACCTTC.

The chain recombines TRBV27 with TRBJ2-7; TRBD1 is a possible D gene (6 bases). The V end lost 5 bases, the J end lost 0 bases, and 17 bases lay between the germline ends. The CDR3 runs to 16 residues. Germline-derived CDR1 and CDR2 are MNHEY and SMNVEV (reference sequence). CDR3 sequence: CASSDQGTIPSYEQYF. The CDR3 DNA follows: TGTGCCAGCAGTGATCAAGGGACAATCCCCTCCTACGAGCAGTACTTC.

The chain combines TRBV7-2 with TRBJ1-5; D possibly corresponds to TRBD1 (5 bases). V was pared by 4 bases and J by 1 base, with 8 bases between. The V gene's germline CDR1 is SGHTA and CDR2 FQGNSA. The CDR3 contains 14 residues. CDR3 amino acids: CASSSDSSNQPQHF. In DNA, the CDR3 is TGTGCCAGCAGCTCCGACAGCAGCAATCAGCCCCAGCATTTT.

The V and J genes are TRBV13 and TRBJ2-1; D tentatively reads TRBD1 or TRBD2 (5 bases each). Trimming left V 0 bases short and J 6 bases short, with 9 bases between. Germline-derived CDR1 and CDR2 are PRHDT and FYEKMQ (reference sequence). CDR3 length equals 14 residues. The CDR3 spells CASSLGGTFNEQFF. The CDR3 nucleotides read TGTGCCAGCAGCTTAGGAGGGACCTTCAATGAGCAGTTCTTC.

The V and J genes are TRBV7-2 and TRBJ2-7; TRBD2 might be the D (6 bases). The V gene lost 4 bases and the J gene lost 2 bases, with 21 bases spanning the gap. The CDR3 extends over 17 amino acids. The germline CDR1 and CDR2 sequences are SGHTA and FQGNSA. CDR3 protein: CASSSRGRSLKPYEQYF. The CDR3 coding sequence is TGTGCCAGCAGCTCCCGAGGGAGGAGCCTAAAGCCCTACGAGCAGTACTTC.

Notes on this clone: Other DNA sequences within the sample encode an identical CDR3. This sequence joins TRBV27 and TRBJ1-2, with D hard to call. Deletions cut 3 bases from V and 0 bases from J, with 5 bases between. The CDR3 consists of 13 residues. Germline lookup yields CDR1 MNHEY and CDR2 SMNVEV (reference sequence). The CDR3 protein is CASSFAANYGYTF. CDR3 coding DNA: TGTGCCAGCAGTTTTGCGGCTAACTATGGCTACACCTTC.

V and J are TRBV27 and TRBJ2-1; D perhaps matches TRBD2 (6 bases). The CDR3 is 15 amino acids. V was cut by 2 bases and J by 6 bases, with 14 bases left in between. Germline V gene lookup returns CDR1 MNHEY and CDR2 SMNVEV (reference sequence). CDR3 protein: CASSLLANEINEQFF. In DNA form, the CDR3 reads TGTGCCAGCAGTTTACTAGCGAATGAGATCAATGAGCAGTTCTTC.

Only one count was recorded for this clone. The J gene is TRBJ2-3, the V gene TRBV5-4; 11 bases align to TRBD2. The CDR3 has 16 amino acids. J lost 3 bases, V lost 1 base, and 4 bases had no gene match. Germline V gene data show CDR1 as SGHNT and CDR2 as YYREEE (reference sequence). The CDR3 DNA reads TGTGCCAGCAGCTTGACTAGCGGGAGCCCAACAGATACGCAGTATTTT. It yields the protein CASSLTSGSPTDTQYF.

The genes are TRBV28 and TRBJ2-6; D is uncertain. The CDR3 loop spans 17 amino acids. Trimming stripped 6 bases from V and 2 bases from J, with 17 bases between. From germline, CDR1 is MDHEN and CDR2 SYDVKM. The CDR3 bases are TGTGCCAGCAGAGGTCTAGAGGTCCGGGCTGGGGCCAACGTCCTGACTTTC. This sequence encodes CASRGLEVRAGANVLTF.

The rearrangement uses TRBV6-6 and TRBJ1-4; no reliable D call. This CDR3 contains 14 residues. V was pared by 6 bases and J by 8 bases, with 16 bases between. CDR1 MNHNY and CDR2 SVGAGI come from the germline V gene (reference sequence). DNA for the CDR3: TGTGCCAGCAGCTCACCGGGCCTGATGGAAAAACTGTTTTTT. Protein product: CASSSPGLMEKLFF.

J is TRBJ1-4 and V is TRBV6-6; D gene unclear. CDR1 MNHNY and CDR2 SVGAGI come from the germline V gene (reference sequence). The CDR3 length is 12 residues. V was cut by 5 bases and J by 2 bases, with 3 bases left in between. CDR3 region: CASSLTNEKLFF. The CDR3 DNA follows: TGTGCCAGCAGTCTTACTAATGAAAAACTGTTTTTT.

This rearrangement joins TRBV7-2 to TRBJ1-2, with 8 bases identical to TRBD1. Losses at the gene ends were 5 bases for V and 5 bases for J; bases not matched to a gene: 13. This CDR3 region has 16 residues. Germline loops: CDR1 SGHTA, CDR2 FQGNSA. CDR3 sequence: CASSERDRSATYGYTF. The CDR3 DNA is TGTGCCAGCAGCGAAAGGGACAGGTCAGCGACATATGGCTACACCTTC. Complete variable domain (other parts from reference TRBV7-2 and TRBJ1-2): GAGVSQSPSNKVTEKGKDVELRCDPISGHTALYWYRQSLGQGLEFLIYFQGNSAPDKSGLPSDRFSAERTGGSVSTLTIQRTQQEDSAVYLCASSERDRSATYGYTFGSGTRLTVV.